This is a list of T cell receptor beta chains from one sample in a study of blood T cell repertoires in COVID-19. The protocol was immunoSEQ multiplex PCR, while the TCRdb copy is restricted to in-frame clones and leaves out a portion. This sample has about 200,000 clones; approximately 90% occur once, and the top ten carry nearly 4.5%. Sequenced: peripheral blood. The receptors stem from a man over 45 with acute or convalescent COVID-19. The CDR3 runs from the conserved cysteine through the conserved F or W. D genes are given only for firm matches. A row's size may be missing; if present it is once, few, many or a size class.

CDR3 length	V gene	clone size	J gene	D gene	CDR3 protein	CDR3 DNA
15	TRBV11-2	-	TRBJ2-5	TRBD2	CASSFVSGGQETQYF	TGTGCCAGCAGCTTCGTCAGCGGGGGCCAAGAGACCCAGTACTTC
13	TRBV5-1	-	TRBJ2-5	-	CASSLAGAGPPNF	TGCGCCAGCAGCTTGGCCGGGGCGGGACCCCCAAACTTC
15	TRBV30	-	TRBJ1-1	TRBD1	CAWSAGQGARTEAFF	TGTGCCTGGAGCGCGGGACAGGGGGCGCGTACTGAAGCTTTCTTT
15	TRBV7-9	-	TRBJ2-3	-	CASSPLGQSTDTQYF	TGTGCCAGCAGCCCCCTTGGACAGAGCACAGATACGCAGTATTTT
15	TRBV4-1	-	TRBJ1-1	-	CASSQEYRDVTEAFF	TGCGCCAGCAGCCAAGAGTACAGGGACGTCACTGAAGCTTTCTTT
15	TRBV6-6	-	TRBJ1-1	TRBD1	CASSHTQGTNTEAFF	TGTGCCAGCAGTCATACACAGGGGACGAACACTGAAGCTTTCTTT
17	TRBV5-1	-	TRBJ2-7	-	CASSLGGLTGKDGEQYF	TGCGCCAGCAGCTTGGGAGGATTGACCGGGAAAGACGGGGAGCAGTACTTC
14	TRBV5-4	-	TRBJ1-4	TRBD1	CASSTGTANEKLFF	TGTGCCAGCAGCACCGGGACAGCTAATGAAAAACTGTTTTTT
20	TRBV5-5	-	TRBJ2-3	TRBD2	CASSSSWGSGGRPSTDTQYF	TGTGCCAGCAGCTCATCGTGGGGTAGCGGGGGTCGACCTAGCACAGATACGCAGTATTTT
15	TRBV9	few	TRBJ1-3	-	CASSDRRDSGNTIYF	TGTGCCAGCAGCGATAGACGGGACTCTGGAAACACCATATATTTT
15	TRBV4-2	-	TRBJ1-5	TRBD1	CASSQETGGWQPQHF	TGTGCCAGCAGCCAGGAAACAGGGGGTTGGCAGCCCCAGCATTTT
13	TRBV2	-	TRBJ1-2	-	CASRGAMKYGYTF	TGTGCCAGCAGAGGGGCCATGAAGTATGGCTACACCTTC
14	TRBV6-5	-	TRBJ1-5	-	CASSLRTAGQPQHF	TGTGCCAGCAGTCTTAGGACAGCAGGTCAGCCCCAGCATTTT
14	TRBV29-1	-	TRBJ1-2	TRBD1	CSVGRDRFFYGYTF	TGCAGCGTGGGCCGGGACAGATTTTTCTATGGCTACACCTTC
16	TRBV6-4	-	TRBJ2-2	TRBD1	CASSARQGLDTGELFF	TGTGCCAGCAGTGCGCGACAGGGGTTGGACACCGGGGAGCTGTTTTTT
14	TRBV18	few	TRBJ2-1	TRBD1	CASSLGQGNDEQFF	TGTGCCAGCTCACTGGGACAGGGTAACGATGAGCAGTTCTTC
13	TRBV25-1	-	TRBJ2-7	-	CASSANLNYEQYF	TGTGCCAGCAGTGCCAACTTGAACTACGAGCAGTACTTC